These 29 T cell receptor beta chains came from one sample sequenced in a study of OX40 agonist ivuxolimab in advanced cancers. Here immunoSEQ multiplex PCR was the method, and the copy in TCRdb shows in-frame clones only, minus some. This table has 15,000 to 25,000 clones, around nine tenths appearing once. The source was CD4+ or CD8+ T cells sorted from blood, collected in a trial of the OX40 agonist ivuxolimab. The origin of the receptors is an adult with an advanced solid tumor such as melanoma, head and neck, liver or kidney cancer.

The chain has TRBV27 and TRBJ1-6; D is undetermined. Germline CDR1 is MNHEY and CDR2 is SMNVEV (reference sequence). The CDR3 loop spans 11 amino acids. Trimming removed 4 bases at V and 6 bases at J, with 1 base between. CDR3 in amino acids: CASSSNSPLHF. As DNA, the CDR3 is TGTGCCAGCAGTTCTAATTCACCCCTCCACTTT.

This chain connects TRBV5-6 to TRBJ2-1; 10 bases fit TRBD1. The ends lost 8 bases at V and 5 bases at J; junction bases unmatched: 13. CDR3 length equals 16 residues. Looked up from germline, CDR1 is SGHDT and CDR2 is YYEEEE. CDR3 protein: CASIRVRDRGDNEQFF. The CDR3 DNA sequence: TGTGCCAGTATACGTGTTAGGGACAGGGGTGACAATGAGCAGTTCTTC. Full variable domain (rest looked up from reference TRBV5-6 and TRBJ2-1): DAGVTQSPTHLIKTRGQQVTLRCSPKSGHDTVSWYQQALGQGPQFIFQYYEEEERQRGNFPDRFSGHQFPNYSSELNVNALLLGDSALYLCASIRVRDRGDNEQFFGPGTRLTVL.

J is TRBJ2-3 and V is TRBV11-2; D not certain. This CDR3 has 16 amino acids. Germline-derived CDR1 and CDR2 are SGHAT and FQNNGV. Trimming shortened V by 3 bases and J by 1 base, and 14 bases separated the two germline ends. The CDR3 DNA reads TGTGCCAGCAGCTTCTCCCCTGGAGAGGGCACAGATACGCAGTATTTT. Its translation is CASSFSPGEGTDTQYF.

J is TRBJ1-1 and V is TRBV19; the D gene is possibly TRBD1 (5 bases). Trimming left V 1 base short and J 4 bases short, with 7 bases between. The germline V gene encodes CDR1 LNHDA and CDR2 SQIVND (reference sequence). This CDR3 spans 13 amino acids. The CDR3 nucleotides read TGTGCCAGTAGTATAGGGGGGGGCACTGAAGCTTTCTTT. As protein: CASSIGGGTEAFF.

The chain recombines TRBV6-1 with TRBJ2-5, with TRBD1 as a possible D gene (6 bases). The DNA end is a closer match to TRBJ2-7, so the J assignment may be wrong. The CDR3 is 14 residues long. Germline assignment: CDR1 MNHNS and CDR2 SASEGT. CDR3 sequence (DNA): TGTGCCAGCAGTGAACGGGACAATTTCTACGAGCAGTACTTC. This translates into CASSERDNFYEQYF.

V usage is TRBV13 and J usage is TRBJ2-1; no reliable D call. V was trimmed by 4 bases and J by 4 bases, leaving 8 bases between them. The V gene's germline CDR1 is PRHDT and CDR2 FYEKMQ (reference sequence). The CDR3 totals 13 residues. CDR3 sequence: CASSSVRYNEQFF. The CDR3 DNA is TGTGCCAGCAGCTCGGTGCGGTACAATGAGCAGTTCTTC.

The CDR3 DNA sequence: TGTGCCAGCAGTTTATCAGGGTTCGGCAATCAGCCCCAGCATTTT. The encoded protein is CASSLSGFGNQPQHF. The V call is TRBV27, the J call TRBJ1-5; unclear D gene. The CDR3 spans 15 residues. The germline V gene has CDR1 MNHEY and CDR2 SMNVEV (reference sequence). Trimming stripped 0 bases from V and 2 bases from J, with 8 bases between.

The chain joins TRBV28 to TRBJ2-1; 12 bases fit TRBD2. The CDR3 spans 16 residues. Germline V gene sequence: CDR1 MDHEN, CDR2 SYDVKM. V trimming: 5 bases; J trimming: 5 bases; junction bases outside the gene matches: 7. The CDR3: CASSTWTSGIDNEQFF. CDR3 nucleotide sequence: TGTGCCAGCAGTACCTGGACTAGCGGGATCGACAATGAGCAGTTCTTC.

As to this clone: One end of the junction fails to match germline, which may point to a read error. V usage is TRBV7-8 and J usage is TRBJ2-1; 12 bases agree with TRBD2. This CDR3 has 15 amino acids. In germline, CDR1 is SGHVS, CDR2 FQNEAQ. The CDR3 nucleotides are TGTGCCAGCAGCCTAGCGGGAGGGCCAGAGGTTGAGCAGTTCTTC. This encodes CASSLAGGPEVEQFF.

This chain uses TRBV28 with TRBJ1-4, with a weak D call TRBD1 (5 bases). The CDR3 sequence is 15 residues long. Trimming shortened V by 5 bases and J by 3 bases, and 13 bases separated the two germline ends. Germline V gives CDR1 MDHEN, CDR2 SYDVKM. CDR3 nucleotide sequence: TGTGCCAGCAGTATGGGACCTGTGGCTAATGAAAAACTGTTTTTT. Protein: CASSMGPVANEKLFF. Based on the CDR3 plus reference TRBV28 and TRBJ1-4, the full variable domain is DVKVTQSSRYLVKRTGEKVFLECVQDMDHENMFWYRQDPGLGLRLIYFSYDVKMKEKGDIPEGYSVSREKKERFSLILESASTNQTSMYLCASSMGPVANEKLFFGSGTQLSVL.

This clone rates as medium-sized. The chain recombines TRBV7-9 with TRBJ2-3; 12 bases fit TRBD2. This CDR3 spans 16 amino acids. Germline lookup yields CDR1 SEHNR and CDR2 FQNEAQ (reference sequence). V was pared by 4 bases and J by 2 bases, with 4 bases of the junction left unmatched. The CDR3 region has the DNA TGTGCCAGCAGCTCACTAGCGGGAGGCCCCACAGATACGCAGTATTTT. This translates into CASSSLAGGPTDTQYF.

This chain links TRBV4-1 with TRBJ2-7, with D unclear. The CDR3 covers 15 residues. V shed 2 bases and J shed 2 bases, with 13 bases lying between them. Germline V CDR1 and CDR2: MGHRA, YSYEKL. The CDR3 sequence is CASSQLSTDTYEQYF. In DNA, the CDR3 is TGCGCCAGCAGCCAACTATCGACTGACACCTACGAGCAGTACTTC.

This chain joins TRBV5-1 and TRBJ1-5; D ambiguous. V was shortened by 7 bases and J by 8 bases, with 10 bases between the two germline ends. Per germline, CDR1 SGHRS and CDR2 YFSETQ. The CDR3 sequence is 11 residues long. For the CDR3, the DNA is TGCGCCAGCTTCCTCAGAGAGCCCCAGCATTTT. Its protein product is CASFLREPQHF.

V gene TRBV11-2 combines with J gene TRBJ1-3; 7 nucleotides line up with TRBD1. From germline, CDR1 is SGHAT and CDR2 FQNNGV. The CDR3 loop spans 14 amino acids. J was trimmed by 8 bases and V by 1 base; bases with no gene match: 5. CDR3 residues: CASSLGFRGDTIYF. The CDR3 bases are TGTGCCAGCAGCTTAGGTTTCAGGGGGGACACCATATATTTT. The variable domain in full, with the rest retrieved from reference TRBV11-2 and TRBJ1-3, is EAGVAQSPRYKIIEKRQSVAFWCNPISGHATLYWYQQILGQGPKLLIQFQNNGVVDDSQLPKDRFSAERLKGVDSTLKIQPAKLEDSAVYLCASSLGFRGDTIYFGEGSWLTVV.

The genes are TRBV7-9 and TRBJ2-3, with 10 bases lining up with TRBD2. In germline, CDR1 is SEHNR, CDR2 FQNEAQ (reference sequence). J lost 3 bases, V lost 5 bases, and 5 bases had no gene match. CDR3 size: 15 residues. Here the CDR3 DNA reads TGTGCCAGCAGCCCTAGCGGGAGCGGGACAGATACGCAGTATTTT. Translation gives CASSPSGSGTDTQYF.

Written as DNA, the CDR3 is TGTGCCAGCAGCCAAGATTTCGGGGCTGCAGGGTGGACTGAAGCTTTCTTT. This translates into CASSQDFGAAGWTEAFF. The chain is built from TRBV14 and TRBJ1-1; D is possibly TRBD1 (5 bases). With 0 bases removed from V and 5 bases from J, the gap between germline ends came to 19 bases. The CDR3 spans 17 residues. In germline, CDR1 is SGHDN, CDR2 FVKESK.

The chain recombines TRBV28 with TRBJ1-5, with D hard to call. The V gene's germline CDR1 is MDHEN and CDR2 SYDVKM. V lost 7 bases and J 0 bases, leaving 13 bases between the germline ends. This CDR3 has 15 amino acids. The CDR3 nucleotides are TGTGCCAGCACACGATATTCGTATAGCAATCAGCCCCAGCATTTT. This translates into CASTRYSYSNQPQHF. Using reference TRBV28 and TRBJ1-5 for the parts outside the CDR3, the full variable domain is DVKVTQSSRYLVKRTGEKVFLECVQDMDHENMFWYRQDPGLGLRLIYFSYDVKMKEKGDIPEGYSVSREKKERFSLILESASTNQTSMYLCASTRYSYSNQPQHFGDGTRLSIL.

As DNA, the CDR3 is TGTGCCAGCAGCGGACTAGAAAGCCGCGAGCAGTACTTC. Encoded protein: CASSGLESREQYF. V is TRBV13 and J is TRBJ2-7; 7 bases fit TRBD2. The V segment lost 5 bases and the J segment 6 bases; nucleotides outside the gene matches: 7. CDR1 is PRHDT, CDR2 FYEKMQ, per germline (reference sequence). This CDR3 region has 13 residues. The complete variable domain, with remaining parts taken from reference TRBV13 and TRBJ2-7, reads AAGVIQSPRHLIKEKRETATLKCYPIPRHDTVYWYQQGPGQDPQFLISFYEKMQSDKGSIPDRFSAQQFSDYHSELNMSSLELGDSALYFCASSGLESREQYFGPGTRLTVT.

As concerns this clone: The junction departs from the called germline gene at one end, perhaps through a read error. In nucleotides, the CDR3 is TGTGCCGGCAGCCTCAGCGCAGATACGCAGTATTTT. Its protein product is CAGSLSADTQYF. The chain employs TRBV7-9 and TRBJ2-3; no firm D call. In germline, CDR1 is SEHNR, CDR2 FQNEAQ (reference sequence). This CDR3 comprises 12 residues.

The CDR3 nucleotides read TGTGCCACCTTACAGGGGCTGGCTGGGGCCAACGTCCTGACTTTC. Its protein product is CATLQGLAGANVLTF. V is TRBV15 and J is TRBJ2-6; the match to TRBD1 covers 7 bases. J was trimmed by 2 bases and V by 8 bases; bases with no gene match: 6. CDR3 length equals 15 residues. Germline V gene lookup returns CDR1 LNHNV and CDR2 YYDKDF (reference sequence).

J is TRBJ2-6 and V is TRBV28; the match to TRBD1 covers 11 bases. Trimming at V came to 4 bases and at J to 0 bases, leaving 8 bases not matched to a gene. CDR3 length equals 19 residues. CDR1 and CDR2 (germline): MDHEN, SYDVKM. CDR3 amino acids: CASSSYRDRGNSGANVLTF. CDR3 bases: TGTGCCAGCAGTTCCTACCGGGACAGGGGGAACTCTGGGGCCAACGTCCTGACTTTC. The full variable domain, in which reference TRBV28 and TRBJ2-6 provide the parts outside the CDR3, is DVKVTQSSRYLVKRTGEKVFLECVQDMDHENMFWYRQDPGLGLRLIYFSYDVKMKEKGDIPEGYSVSREKKERFSLILESASTNQTSMYLCASSSYRDRGNSGANVLTFGAGSRLTVL.

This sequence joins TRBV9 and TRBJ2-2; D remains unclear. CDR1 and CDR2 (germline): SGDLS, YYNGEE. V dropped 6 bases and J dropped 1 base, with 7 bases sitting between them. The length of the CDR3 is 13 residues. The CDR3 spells CASMPGNTGELFF. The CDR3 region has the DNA TGTGCCAGCATGCCTGGGAACACCGGGGAGCTGTTTTTT.

The CDR3 spells CASSGGGGFWYEQYF. The CDR3 nucleotides read TGTGCCAGCAGCGGAGGGGGAGGATTTTGGTACGAGCAGTACTTC. The chain recombines TRBV9 with TRBJ2-7; the D call may be TRBD1 or TRBD2 (6 bases each). The V end was cut by 3 bases, the J end by 4 bases, with 17 bases between. The CDR3 is 15 residues long. Germline V gene lookup returns CDR1 SGDLS and CDR2 YYNGEE. The variable domain in full, completed from reference TRBV9 and TRBJ2-7, reads DSGVTQTPKHLITATGQRVTLRCSPRSGDLSVYWYQQSLDQGLQFLIQYYNGEERAKGNILERFSAQQFPDLHSELNLSSLELGDSALYFCASSGGGGFWYEQYFGPGTRLTVT.

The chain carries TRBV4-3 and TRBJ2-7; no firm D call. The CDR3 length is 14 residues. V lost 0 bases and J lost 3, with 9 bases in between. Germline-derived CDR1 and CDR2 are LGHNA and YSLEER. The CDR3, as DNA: TGCGCCAGCAGCCAAGAGGCCCTATTCTACGAGCAGTACTTC. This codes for CASSQEALFYEQYF.

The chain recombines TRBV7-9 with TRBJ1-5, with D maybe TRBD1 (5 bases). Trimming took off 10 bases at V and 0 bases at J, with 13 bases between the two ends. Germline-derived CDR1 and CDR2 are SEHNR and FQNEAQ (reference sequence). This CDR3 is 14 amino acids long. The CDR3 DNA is TGTGCCACCGCCGGGGCTTATAGCAATCAGCCCCAGCATTTT. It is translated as CATAGAYSNQPQHF.

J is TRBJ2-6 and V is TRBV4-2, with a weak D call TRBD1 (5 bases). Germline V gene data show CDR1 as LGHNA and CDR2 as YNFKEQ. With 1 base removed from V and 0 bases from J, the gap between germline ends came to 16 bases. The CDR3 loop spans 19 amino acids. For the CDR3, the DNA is TGTGCCAGCAGCCAAGCAGTGCACAGGTCCCACTCTGGGGCCAACGTCCTGACTTTC. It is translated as CASSQAVHRSHSGANVLTF.

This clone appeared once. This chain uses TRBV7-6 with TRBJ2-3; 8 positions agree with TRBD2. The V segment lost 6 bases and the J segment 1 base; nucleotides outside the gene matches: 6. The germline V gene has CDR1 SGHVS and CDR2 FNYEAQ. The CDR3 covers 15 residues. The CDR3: CASRSTSGGTDTQYF. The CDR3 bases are TGTGCCAGCAGATCAACTAGCGGTGGCACAGATACGCAGTATTTT.

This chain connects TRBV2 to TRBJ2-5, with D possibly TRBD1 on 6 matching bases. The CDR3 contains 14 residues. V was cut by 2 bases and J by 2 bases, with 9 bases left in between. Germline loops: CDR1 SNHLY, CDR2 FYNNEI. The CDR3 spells CASSERTDQETQYF. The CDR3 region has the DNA TGTGCCAGCAGTGAACGGACAGATCAAGAGACCCAGTACTTC.

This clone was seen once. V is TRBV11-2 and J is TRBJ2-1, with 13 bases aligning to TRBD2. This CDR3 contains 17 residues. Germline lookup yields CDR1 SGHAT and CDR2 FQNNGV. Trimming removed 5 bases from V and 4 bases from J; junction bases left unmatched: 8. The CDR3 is CASSTGTSGDRYNEQFF. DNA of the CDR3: TGTGCCAGCAGCACAGGGACTAGCGGGGACCGTTACAATGAGCAGTTCTTC.